One and the same sample provided the 32 T cell receptor beta chains below, sequenced in a study of OX40 agonist ivuxolimab in advanced cancers. Profiled with immunoSEQ multiplex PCR; TCRdb holds only in-frame clones, not every one. Found here are fewer than 35,000 clones, nearly 90% of them singletons; the top ten hold around 54%. Sequenced here: CD4+ or CD8+ T cells sorted from blood, sampled in a trial of the OX40 agonist ivuxolimab. The source is an adult with an advanced solid tumor such as melanoma, head and neck, liver or kidney cancer.

This chain connects TRBV27 to TRBJ2-7, with D tentatively TRBD2 (6 bases). Trimming shortened V by 4 bases and J by 5 bases, and 15 bases separated the two germline ends. There are 14 residues in the CDR3. Germline V gene data show CDR1 as MNHEY and CDR2 as SMNVEV (reference sequence). CDR3 region: CASSSLAGTHEQYF. The CDR3 coding sequence is TGTGCCAGCAGTTCCCTTGCGGGAACCCACGAGCAGTACTTC.

To note about this clone: Sequence at one end of the junction differs from germline and may be a read error. V gene TRBV10-3 combines with J gene TRBJ2-2; TRBD1 matches 12 bases. CDR1 and CDR2 (germline): ENHRY, SYGVKD. The CDR3 spans 14 residues. CDR3 DNA: TGTGCCAGCAGTTCCGGGACAGGGGGCGAGGAGCTGTTTTTT. Translating it yields CASSSGTGGEELFF.

V gene TRBV5-8 combines with J gene TRBJ2-2; no reliable D call. CDR3 length equals 16 residues. Deletions cut 4 bases from V and 0 bases from J, with 13 bases between. Germline CDR1 reads SGHTS; CDR2 reads YDEGEE. As DNA, the CDR3 is TGTGCCAGCAGCGCAACCCACCACGCGAACACCGGGGAGCTGTTTTTT. Its translation is CASSATHHANTGELFF. The full variable domain, with the rest looked up from reference TRBV5-8 and TRBJ2-2, is EAGVTQSPTHLIKTRGQQATLRCSPISGHTSVYWYQQALGLGLQFLLWYDEGEERNRGNFPPRFSGRQFPNYSSELNVNALELEDSALYLCASSATHHANTGELFFGEGSRLTVL.

The chain employs TRBV6-5 and TRBJ2-5; 14 nucleotides line up with TRBD2. V lost 4 bases, J lost 6 bases, and 4 bases stayed unmatched. Germline-derived CDR1 and CDR2 are MNHEY and SVGAGI. The CDR3 loop spans 15 amino acids. The CDR3 region has the DNA TGTGCCAGCAGTTTTGGGACTAGCGGGGGTAAGACCCAGTACTTC. This sequence encodes CASSFGTSGGKTQYF.

On this clone itself: The same CDR3 is also encoded by other DNA sequences in this sample. The chain uses TRBV14 and TRBJ1-1; D is unclear. The V gene lost 3 bases and the J gene lost 0 bases, with 5 bases spanning the gap. Germline values: CDR1 SGHDN, CDR2 FVKESK. The CDR3 consists of 13 residues. The CDR3 DNA sequence: TGTGCCAGCAGCCAGGAGATGAACACTGAAGCTTTCTTT. It translates to CASSQEMNTEAFF.

The chain combines TRBV2 with TRBJ1-2; D gene uncertain. This CDR3 has 13 residues. Germline lookup yields CDR1 SNHLY and CDR2 FYNNEI. Between the trimmed V and J ends, which lost 6 bases and 4 bases, there was a span of 12 bases. The chain's CDR3 is CASSGMVSYGYTF. CDR3 sequence (DNA): TGTGCCAGCAGCGGGATGGTGAGCTATGGCTACACCTTC.

This chain links TRBV7-6 with TRBJ1-4; the D is unclear. Germline V CDR1 and CDR2: SGHVS, FNYEAQ. This CDR3 is built from 14 residues. Trimming removed 2 bases at V and 7 bases at J, with 11 bases between. CDR3 bases: TGTGCCAGCAGCTTAACCGCGAGGGTTGAAAAACTGTTTTTT. Amino acids: CASSLTARVEKLFF.

This rearrangement joins TRBV4-1 to TRBJ1-6, with 7 bases fitting TRBD1. Trimming cost V 4 bases and J 8 bases; bases outside gene matches: 8. Looked up from germline, CDR1 is MGHRA and CDR2 is YSYEKL. The CDR3 spans 15 residues. The CDR3 DNA follows: TGCGCCAGCAGCCTCCAGGGGGGGTTTGATTCACCCCTCCACTTT. Its protein product is CASSLQGGFDSPLHF.

The gene calls are TRBV6-1 and TRBJ2-7; the D gene is possibly TRBD2 (5 bases). CDR1 and CDR2 from the germline V gene are MNHNS and SASEGT. This CDR3 spans 14 amino acids. With 7 bases removed from V and 2 bases from J, the gap between germline ends came to 15 bases. CDR3 sequence (DNA): TGTGCCAGCACCCCGGGAACCCTACCCTACGAGCAGTACTTC. The encoded protein is CASTPGTLPYEQYF.

J is TRBJ1-5 and V is TRBV28; TRBD1 matches 7 bases. Trimming removed 3 bases from V and 3 bases from J; junction bases left unmatched: 5. The germline CDR1 and CDR2 sequences are MDHEN and SYDVKM. CDR3 size: 15 residues. CDR3 nucleotide sequence: TGTGCCAGCAGTTTCTACAGGGGTGACAATCAGCCCCAGCATTTT. It is translated as CASSFYRGDNQPQHF.

This rearrangement joins TRBV27 to TRBJ2-7, with a tentative D call TRBD1 (5 bases). The CDR3 extends over 15 amino acids. Germline CDR1 reads MNHEY; CDR2 reads SMNVEV (reference sequence). V dropped 6 bases and J dropped 6 bases, with 21 bases sitting between them. The DNA for the CDR3 is TGTGCCAGCAGCTCCCCCTCCCAGGGCCCCCCCGAGCAGTACTTC. This codes for CASSSPSQGPPEQYF.

The V call is TRBV4-1, the J call TRBJ2-3; weak D call: TRBD1 (5 bases). CDR3 size: 12 residues. CDR1 is MGHRA and CDR2 is YSYEKL in the germline V gene. V was pared by 8 bases and J by 5 bases, with 11 bases between. The CDR3 DNA reads as TGCGCCAGCCAACAGGATGGAGATACGCAGTATTTT. It is translated as CASQQDGDTQYF.

The chain couples TRBV9 to TRBJ2-2; unclear D gene. V was clipped by 1 base and J by 0 bases, with 4 bases between them. The length of the CDR3 is 14 residues. Per germline, CDR1 SGDLS and CDR2 YYNGEE. The CDR3 DNA is TGTGCCAGCAGCGTATCCGCGAACACCGGGGAGCTGTTTTTT. Translation: CASSVSANTGELFF.

Only one count was recorded for this clone. The J gene is TRBJ1-2, the V gene TRBV19; D may be TRBD1 (5 bases). V lost 6 bases to trimming and J lost 3 bases, with 14 bases between them. Germline V gene lookup returns CDR1 LNHDA and CDR2 SQIVND (reference sequence). This CDR3 has 14 amino acids. The CDR3, as DNA: TGTGCCAGTAGGCCGTGGGGGGACGACTATGGCTACACCTTC. Its protein product is CASRPWGDDYGYTF.

V gene TRBV19 combines with J gene TRBJ2-5; 7 bases fit TRBD1. Matching the DNA end better, TRBJ2-7 makes the J call doubtful. The length of the CDR3 is 15 residues. Germline-derived CDR1 and CDR2 are LNHDA and SQIVND (reference sequence). CDR3 residues: CASSIATGDFYEQYF. The CDR3 region has the DNA TGTGCCAGTAGTATCGCAACAGGGGATTTCTACGAGCAGTACTTC.

The V call is TRBV27, the J call TRBJ2-2; D call uncertain. CDR1 MNHEY and CDR2 SMNVEV come from the germline V gene (reference sequence). The ends were cut back, 3 bases at V and 6 bases at J, with 23 bases in the middle. The CDR3 loop spans 18 amino acids. CDR3 loop: CASSFRGPANSPPGELFF. The CDR3 DNA is TGTGCCAGCAGTTTTAGAGGACCCGCAAACTCACCACCCGGGGAGCTGTTTTTT.

This sequence joins TRBV19 and TRBJ1-6, with 7 bases fitting TRBD1. There are 13 residues in the CDR3. The ends lost 4 bases at V and 6 bases at J; junction bases unmatched: 0. Germline assignment: CDR1 LNHDA and CDR2 SQIVND (reference sequence). The CDR3: CASSRDSNSPLHF. CDR3 bases: TGTGCCAGTAGTAGGGACAGTAATTCACCCCTCCACTTT.

The chain joins TRBV28 to TRBJ2-7; D gene uncertain. The CDR3 covers 14 residues. V lost 0 bases to trimming and J lost 2 bases, with 8 bases between them. Germline assignment: CDR1 MDHEN and CDR2 SYDVKM. CDR3 protein: CASSLWAGAYEQYF. The DNA for the CDR3 is TGTGCCAGCAGTTTATGGGCTGGGGCCTACGAGCAGTACTTC.

This clone appeared once. The chain couples TRBV4-2 to TRBJ2-7, with 10 bases identical to TRBD2. The CDR3 contains 18 residues. The J segment lost 2 bases and the V segment lost 0 bases, leaving 10 bases of the junction unmatched. From germline, CDR1 is LGHNA and CDR2 YNFKEQ. The CDR3 DNA sequence: TGTGCCAGCAGCCAAGAAGCCCCCACTAGCGGGGCTGCCTACGAGCAGTACTTC. This sequence encodes CASSQEAPTSGAAYEQYF.

This clone was counted only a few times. The CDR3 region is CAWSVGAEQFF. As DNA, the CDR3 is TGTGCCTGGAGTGTAGGGGCTGAGCAGTTCTTC. The gene calls are TRBV30 and TRBJ2-1, with D possibly being TRBD1 (5 bases). Trimming removed 0 bases at V and 9 bases at J, with 6 bases between. The CDR3 has 11 amino acids. Per the germline V gene, CDR1 is GTSNPN and CDR2 is SVGIG (reference sequence).

The chain recombines TRBV5-4 with TRBJ1-2; the D is unclear. The CDR3 is 15 residues long. Germline-derived CDR1 and CDR2 are SGHNT and YYREEE (reference sequence). V lost 2 bases and J 6 bases, leaving 17 bases between the germline ends. CDR3 sequence: CASSFNVLEGNGYTF. The CDR3 DNA is TGTGCCAGCAGCTTTAATGTGCTGGAAGGGAATGGCTACACCTTC.

The chain carries TRBV5-8 and TRBJ2-3; 8 bases agree with TRBD1. Germline V CDR1 and CDR2: SGHTS, YDEGEE. The CDR3 consists of 16 residues. The V gene end was trimmed by 2 bases and the J gene end by 2 bases; junction bases not matched to a gene: 7. CDR3 protein: CASSFGQGRLTDTQYF. DNA of the CDR3: TGTGCCAGCAGCTTTGGACAGGGCCGGCTCACAGATACGCAGTATTTT.

The chain uses TRBV9 and TRBJ2-4; 7 bases are shared with TRBD2. The J segment lost 1 base and the V segment lost 0 bases, leaving 1 base of the junction unmatched. The V gene's germline CDR1 is SGDLS and CDR2 YYNGEE. The CDR3 length is 15 residues. The CDR3 here is CASSVGGSAKNIQYF. The CDR3 DNA follows: TGTGCCAGCAGCGTAGGCGGGAGCGCCAAAAACATTCAGTACTTC. Complete variable domain (other parts from reference TRBV9 and TRBJ2-4): DSGVTQTPKHLITATGQRVTLRCSPRSGDLSVYWYQQSLDQGLQFLIQYYNGEERAKGNILERFSAQQFPDLHSELNLSSLELGDSALYFCASSVGGSAKNIQYFGAGTRLSVL.

As DNA, the CDR3 is TGTGCCAGCAGTTTATTAGGAGTTAGCGTGTTGGATACGCAGTATTTT. As protein: CASSLLGVSVLDTQYF. The J gene is TRBJ2-3, the V gene TRBV27; possibly TRBD2 for D (5 bases). The CDR3 runs to 16 residues. The V and J ends lost 1 base and 6 bases respectively, with 17 bases between them. CDR1 and CDR2 (germline): MNHEY, SMNVEV (reference sequence).

J is TRBJ1-2 and V is TRBV29-1, with 8 bases that match TRBD1. CDR1 SQVTM and CDR2 ANQGSEA come from the germline V gene. The CDR3 has 14 residues. Losses at the gene ends were 6 bases for V and 3 bases for J; bases not matched to a gene: 9. The CDR3 nucleotides are TGCAGCGTGCCCCTGGACAGGGTTCACTATGGCTACACCTTC. Its translation is CSVPLDRVHYGYTF.

Worth noting for this clone: The same CDR3 arises from other DNA sequences in this sample as well. The chain has TRBV19 and TRBJ2-7; 11 bases are a match to TRBD1. The ends lost 3 bases at V and 3 bases at J; junction bases unmatched: 1. This CDR3 has 14 amino acids. Germline CDR1 and CDR2: LNHDA and SQIVND (reference sequence). This CDR3 reads CASSIGTGGYEQYF. In DNA form, the CDR3 reads TGTGCCAGTAGTATTGGGACAGGGGGCTACGAGCAGTACTTC.

The chain recombines TRBV2 with TRBJ2-5; D call uncertain. V gave up 3 bases and J gave up 1 base, with 12 bases separating them. The CDR3 sequence is 15 residues long. CDR1 is SNHLY, CDR2 FYNNEI, per germline. For the CDR3, the DNA is TGTGCCAGCAGTGATAGGCGGAACCTCCAAGAGACCCAGTACTTC. This translates into CASSDRRNLQETQYF. The entire variable domain, with the rest obtained from reference TRBV2 and TRBJ2-5, is as follows: EPEVTQTPSHQVTQMGQEVILRCVPISNHLYFYWYRQILGQKVEFLVSFYNNEISEKSEIFDDQFSVERPDGSNFTLKIRSTKLEDSAMYFCASSDRRNLQETQYFGPGTRLLVL.

This chain links TRBV4-3 with TRBJ1-2, with unresolved D. CDR1 is LGHNA and CDR2 is YSLEER in the germline V gene. V dropped 1 base and J dropped 5 bases, with 8 bases sitting between them. The CDR3 sequence is 13 residues long. The chain's CDR3 is CASSQVRKYGYTF. In nucleotides, the CDR3 is TGCGCCAGCAGCCAAGTAAGAAAGTATGGCTACACCTTC.

The chain couples TRBV18 to TRBJ1-2; no clear D. The germline CDR1 and CDR2 sequences are KGHSH and LQKENI. Trimming removed 0 bases from V and 4 bases from J, with 18 bases in between. The CDR3 is 17 amino acids. CDR3 DNA sequence: TGTGCCAGCTCACCACCGCCCTTCATTGAATTCGGCTATGGCTACACCTTC. This gives the protein CASSPPPFIEFGYGYTF.

The chain links TRBV18 to TRBJ1-2; D may be TRBD1 (5 bases). CDR3 length equals 14 residues. V lost 4 bases and J lost 3, with 12 bases in between. Per germline, CDR1 KGHSH and CDR2 LQKENI. CDR3 sequence reads: CASSRPGLDYGYTF. The CDR3 coding sequence is TGTGCCAGCTCACGTCCGGGACTAGACTATGGCTACACCTTC.

The V call is TRBV5-6, the J call TRBJ2-7, with D possibly matching TRBD2 (5 bases). Trimming took off 4 bases at V and 0 bases at J, with 14 bases between the two ends. Looked up from germline, CDR1 is SGHDT and CDR2 is YYEEEE. The length of the CDR3 is 15 residues. CDR3 DNA: TGTGCCAGCAGCCCAGGAGGAGTGGGCTCCTACGAGCAGTACTTC. It encodes CASSPGGVGSYEQYF.

The chain has TRBV19 and TRBJ1-1; D remains ambiguous. Germline CDR1 and CDR2: LNHDA and SQIVND (reference sequence). The CDR3 contains 15 residues. V gave up 6 bases and J gave up 3 bases, with 17 bases separating them. For the CDR3, the DNA is TGTGCCAGTAGGGGAGATGGCATTGGTCACACTGAAGCTTTCTTT. Protein sequence: CASRGDGIGHTEAFF. Based on the CDR3 plus reference TRBV19 and TRBJ1-1, the full variable domain is DGGITQSPKYLFRKEGQNVTLSCEQNLNHDAMYWYRQDPGQGLRLIYYSQIVNDFQKGDIAEGYSVSREKKESFPLTVTSAQKNPTAFYLCASRGDGIGHTEAFFGQGTRLTVV.